Listed below are T cell receptor beta chains from one sample, sequenced in a study of cytomegalovirus exposure and HLA in healthy donors. Method: immunoSEQ multiplex PCR; TCRdb's copy keeps in-frame clones and lacks some. The table lists some 60,000 clones, roughly 96% of them singletons. The sample was PBMCs. Every receptor here comes from a man between 18 and 35 years old in good health and CMV-seronegative. CDR3s include the opening cysteine and the closing phenylalanine or tryptophan.

j_call: TRBJ2-5
v_call: TRBV28
cdr3_aa: CASSLAGGGTQYF

j_call: TRBJ1-2
v_call: TRBV30
cdr3_aa: CAWGYPGLSYGYTF

j_call: TRBJ2-3
v_call: TRBV10-3
cdr3_aa: CATQIGGPTDTQYF

j_call: TRBJ1-3
v_call: TRBV5-1
cdr3_aa: CASSLGPDRGNTIYF

j_call: TRBJ2-3
v_call: TRBV27
cdr3_aa: CASSLRLGLTDTQYF

j_call: TRBJ2-3
v_call: TRBV7-6
cdr3_aa: CASSFDIDGGTANGFPTDTQYF

j_call: TRBJ1-1
v_call: TRBV7-9
cdr3_aa: CASSSHSPEAFF

j_call: TRBJ2-2
v_call: TRBV29-1
cdr3_aa: CSASGERELFF

j_call: TRBJ2-5
v_call: TRBV13
cdr3_aa: CASSSIAGAGETQYF

j_call: TRBJ2-1
v_call: TRBV10-3
cdr3_aa: CAIRTGQGSNEQFF

j_call: TRBJ1-4
v_call: TRBV28
cdr3_aa: CASSLTGPNEKLFF

j_call: TRBJ2-3
v_call: TRBV4-2
cdr3_aa: CASSRERGGSDTQYF

j_call: TRBJ2-1
v_call: TRBV27
cdr3_aa: CASSLSGVSSSAGRFF

j_call: TRBJ2-5
v_call: TRBV9
cdr3_aa: CASSVDAGVETQYF

j_call: TRBJ2-7
v_call: TRBV25-1
cdr3_aa: CASSVGQGTYEQYF

j_call: TRBJ1-2
v_call: TRBV28
cdr3_aa: CASRGGASWKGYTF

j_call: TRBJ2-1
v_call: TRBV11-3
cdr3_aa: CASSLRVGGSNEQFF

j_call: TRBJ2-7
v_call: TRBV11-2
cdr3_aa: CASSLFLGRNEQYF

j_call: TRBJ2-1
v_call: TRBV10-3
cdr3_aa: CAISATGTSVNEQFF

j_call: TRBJ1-5
v_call: TRBV28
cdr3_aa: CASSGDTPNPQHF

j_call: TRBJ2-7
v_call: TRBV6-6
cdr3_aa: CASSSRQGRNEQYF

j_call: TRBJ2-1
v_call: TRBV10-3
cdr3_aa: CAISESTGQGNEQFF

j_call: TRBJ2-3
v_call: TRBV21-1
cdr3_aa: CASSKEKTSGTDTQYF

j_call: TRBJ2-1
v_call: TRBV29-1
cdr3_aa: CSVSSAGGAYNEQFF

j_call: TRBJ1-4
v_call: TRBV9
cdr3_aa: CASSERQGTYEKLFF

j_call: TRBJ2-3
v_call: TRBV30
cdr3_aa: CAWAQGAWDTQYF

j_call: TRBJ2-7
v_call: TRBV11-2
cdr3_aa: CASSWSGEQYF

j_call: TRBJ2-7
v_call: TRBV27
cdr3_aa: CASGGYEQYF

j_call: TRBJ1-5
v_call: TRBV6-1
cdr3_aa: CASSFIGGPQHF

j_call: TRBJ2-3
v_call: TRBV5-4
cdr3_aa: CASRDSGRIDTQYF

j_call: TRBJ1-1
v_call: TRBV19
cdr3_aa: CASTGTTNTEAFF

j_call: TRBJ2-3
v_call: TRBV7-3
cdr3_aa: CASSLSTSRSTDTQYF

j_call: TRBJ2-2
v_call: TRBV19
cdr3_aa: CASIGTGGTGELFF

j_call: TRBJ2-3
v_call: TRBV21-1
cdr3_aa: CASSNSPRDRVLTDTQYF

j_call: TRBJ2-1
v_call: TRBV21-1
cdr3_aa: CASKKQWEGWVGEFF

j_call: TRBJ2-7
v_call: TRBV10-3
cdr3_aa: CAISEWTETFHEQYF

j_call: TRBJ2-7
v_call: TRBV11-2
cdr3_aa: CASSHVRRQAIYEQYF

j_call: TRBJ1-5
v_call: TRBV4-1
cdr3_aa: CASSQGFRGPTVQPQHF

j_call: TRBJ2-7
v_call: TRBV2
cdr3_aa: CASGTGVGEQYF

j_call: TRBJ1-1
v_call: TRBV5-1
cdr3_aa: CASSLDFGNTEAFF

j_call: TRBJ2-3
v_call: TRBV5-1
cdr3_aa: CASSHSGTGTDTQYF

j_call: TRBJ2-2
v_call: TRBV7-3
cdr3_aa: CASGQELAGVTGELFF

j_call: TRBJ2-1
v_call: TRBV15
cdr3_aa: CATSTSIVVERNYNEQFF

j_call: TRBJ2-2
v_call: TRBV29-1
cdr3_aa: CSASGRWNTGELFF

j_call: TRBJ2-5
v_call: TRBV19
cdr3_aa: CASSMVLAETQYF

j_call: TRBJ1-5
v_call: TRBV5-4
cdr3_aa: CASSLDRAVSHQPQHF

j_call: TRBJ1-4
v_call: TRBV2
cdr3_aa: CASGLISEKLFF

j_call: TRBJ2-3
v_call: TRBV6-6
cdr3_aa: CASSSLSLSTDTQYF

j_call: TRBJ1-1
v_call: TRBV5-1
cdr3_aa: CASSFTGEPEAFF

j_call: TRBJ2-1
v_call: TRBV19
cdr3_aa: CASSPSGAGGWYEQFF

j_call: TRBJ2-7
v_call: TRBV29-1
cdr3_aa: CSVEALGGGEQYF

j_call: TRBJ2-1
v_call: TRBV4-1
cdr3_aa: CASSQDLWEREREGEQFF

j_call: TRBJ2-3
v_call: TRBV16
cdr3_aa: CASSRFPLAGEADTQYF

j_call: TRBJ1-2
v_call: TRBV10-1
cdr3_aa: CASSERGGANYGYTF

j_call: TRBJ2-3
v_call: TRBV13
cdr3_aa: CASSTPQGFDTQYF

j_call: TRBJ1-5
v_call: TRBV19
cdr3_aa: CASSSGPGQINQPQHF

j_call: TRBJ2-5
v_call: TRBV4-1
cdr3_aa: CASSQEGGAGAGETQYF

j_call: TRBJ1-2
v_call: TRBV15
cdr3_aa: CATSSDRNRYTF

j_call: TRBJ2-3
v_call: TRBV10-1
cdr3_aa: CASSELTYTDTQYF

j_call: TRBJ2-3
v_call: TRBV7-6
cdr3_aa: CASSLAPVLAEVGDTQYF